The 18 T cell receptor beta chains presented below share a single source sample, sequenced in a study of tumour-infiltrating T cells in Burkitt lymphoma. Some clones are missing from TCRdb's copy, which holds only in-frame ones; the method was immunoSEQ multiplex PCR. The table lists 12,000 to 15,000 clones, 85% of them singletons. Source material: tumor tissue. These receptor sequences come from a human donor with diffuse large B-cell lymphoma.

This chain links TRBV2 with TRBJ2-3; D gene ambiguous. The CDR3 has 11 residues. Trimming took off 8 bases at V and 6 bases at J, with 9 bases between the two ends. The germline gives CDR1 SNHLY, CDR2 FYNNEI. CDR3 in DNA: TGTGCCAGCGCCCCCCTGGATACGCAGTATTTT. Amino acids: CASAPLDTQYF.

This clone came up once. This sequence joins TRBV7-2 and TRBJ2-5, with 10 positions matching TRBD2. Germline V gene data show CDR1 as SGHTA and CDR2 as FQGNSA. V dropped 3 bases and J dropped 2; count of bases not matched to a gene: 3. This CDR3 comprises 15 residues. The CDR3, as DNA: TGTGCCAGCAGCTTGGGACTAGCGACGCAAGAGACCCAGTACTTC. As protein: CASSLGLATQETQYF. Supplemented by reference TRBV7-2 and TRBJ2-5, the full variable domain reads GAGVSQSPSNKVTEKGKDVELRCDPISGHTALYWYRQSLGQGLEFLIYFQGNSAPDKSGLPSDRFSAERTGGSVSTLTIQRTQQEDSAVYLCASSLGLATQETQYFGPGTRLLVL.

The gene calls are TRBV13 and TRBJ2-4; 11 nucleotides agree with TRBD2. CDR3 size: 15 residues. Germline assignment: CDR1 PRHDT and CDR2 FYEKMQ (reference sequence). V dropped 3 bases and J dropped 6; count of bases not matched to a gene: 4. CDR3 loop: CASSFGTSGPNIQYF. CDR3 nucleotide sequence: TGTGCCAGCAGCTTTGGGACTAGCGGACCAAACATTCAGTACTTC.

This clone was observed once. The chain couples TRBV5-6 to TRBJ1-3; 7 bases are shared with TRBD1. J gave up 0 bases and V 1 base, and 4 bases lay outside the gene matches. Germline-derived CDR1 and CDR2 are SGHDT and YYEEEE. The CDR3 consists of 16 residues. The CDR3 nucleotides read TGTGCCAGCAGCTTGAGACAGGGCCTCTCTGGAAACACCATATATTTT. Its translation is CASSLRQGLSGNTIYF.

This chain links TRBV10-3 with TRBJ1-4; no reliable D call. Trimming removed 3 bases at V and 2 bases at J, with 7 bases between. Germline V gene lookup returns CDR1 ENHRY and CDR2 SYGVKD. The CDR3 contains 14 residues. The CDR3 coding sequence is TGTGCCATCAGTGACGGTCAGACTAATGAAAAACTGTTTTTT. Protein product: CAISDGQTNEKLFF.

V usage is TRBV5-6 and J usage is TRBJ2-7; D unresolved. V shed 0 bases and J shed 7 bases, with 11 bases lying between them. The CDR3 has 13 amino acids. CDR1 is SGHDT and CDR2 is YYEEEE in the germline V gene. The CDR3 region is CASSLDWKGEQYF. CDR3 nucleotides: TGTGCCAGCAGCTTGGACTGGAAAGGTGAGCAGTACTTC.

J is TRBJ1-4 and V is TRBV7-6; D is possibly TRBD1 (5 bases). The germline V and J ends were trimmed by 5 bases and 7 bases, with 17 bases remaining between them. Germline V gene lookup returns CDR1 SGHVS and CDR2 FNYEAQ. This CDR3 has 15 residues. CDR3: CASSSEGIRSEKLFF. CDR3 bases: TGTGCCAGCAGCAGCGAGGGGATTCGTTCTGAAAAACTGTTTTTT.

The chain couples TRBV7-8 to TRBJ2-2; 8 bases map to TRBD1. The CDR3 spans 15 residues. V dropped 5 bases and J dropped 5; count of bases not matched to a gene: 7. Per germline, CDR1 SGHVS and CDR2 FQNEAQ. The CDR3 region has the DNA TGTGCCAGCAGCCGCGGACAGGGTGGGACCGGGGAGCTGTTTTTT. Protein sequence: CASSRGQGGTGELFF.

This clone was counted only a few times. This chain connects TRBV2 to TRBJ2-1; D tentatively reads TRBD1 or TRBD2 (5 bases each). CDR1 SNHLY and CDR2 FYNNEI come from the germline V gene. The CDR3 consists of 12 residues. V was shortened by 8 bases and J by 3 bases, with 8 bases between the two germline ends. As DNA, the CDR3 is TGTGCCAGCGAGGGGCTCTACAATGAGCAGTTCTTC. It translates to CASEGLYNEQFF.

The chain has TRBV19 and TRBJ1-5; 9 nucleotides align to TRBD1. CDR3 length: 14 amino acids. CDR1 and CDR2 (germline): LNHDA, SQIVND (reference sequence). Unmatched junction bases numbered 7, after V lost 6 bases and J lost 7 bases. The CDR3 reads CASRRTGGEQPQHF. The CDR3 coding sequence is TGTGCCAGTAGGAGAACAGGGGGCGAACAGCCCCAGCATTTT.

The chain recombines TRBV6-4 with TRBJ1-1, with unresolved D. This CDR3 contains 13 residues. Germline CDR1 reads MRHNA; CDR2 reads SNTAGT. The germline V and J ends were trimmed by 2 bases and 5 bases, with 9 bases remaining between them. In nucleotides, the CDR3 is TGTGCCAGCAGTGACACGGAAAGGACTGAAGCTTTCTTT. Its protein product is CASSDTERTEAFF.

The chain has TRBV18 and TRBJ1-1, with a weak D call TRBD1 (6 bases). The CDR3 spans 13 residues. V gave up 2 bases and J gave up 11 bases, with 15 bases separating them. Germline V gene lookup returns CDR1 KGHSH and CDR2 LQKENI. The CDR3 region is CASSPAGAPPAFF. The CDR3 region has the DNA TGTGCCAGCTCACCAGCGGGGGCACCCCCGGCTTTCTTT.

This clone appeared a single time. V usage is TRBV7-2 and J usage is TRBJ1-6, with D possibly TRBD1 on 5 matching bases. The length of the CDR3 is 15 residues. Germline lookup yields CDR1 SGHTA and CDR2 FQGNSA. V lost 6 bases and J 7 bases, leaving 16 bases between the germline ends. The CDR3 DNA reads TGTGCCAGCAGTTATATCGGCGGGGGGAATTCACCCCTCCACTTT. Protein sequence: CASSYIGGGNSPLHF.

J is TRBJ2-5 and V is TRBV5-1; D unresolved. The germline CDR1 and CDR2 sequences are SGHRS and YFSETQ. Trimming took off 0 bases at V and 4 bases at J, with 10 bases between the two ends. This CDR3 contains 14 residues. The DNA for the CDR3 is TGCGCCAGCAGCTTGGCCATGTTGGGAGAGACCCAGTACTTC. Residues: CASSLAMLGETQYF.

This rearrangement joins TRBV5-1 to TRBJ1-1; 11 bases are shared with TRBD1. J was trimmed by 0 bases and V by 4 bases; bases with no gene match: 2. Germline V lookup: CDR1 SGHRS, CDR2 YFSETQ. This CDR3 comprises 15 residues. CDR3 loop: CASSPGQGVNTEAFF. As DNA, the CDR3 is TGCGCCAGCAGCCCGGGACAGGGGGTGAACACTGAAGCTTTCTTT.

V and J are TRBV5-1 and TRBJ1-5, with D perhaps TRBD1 (5 bases). The germline CDR1 and CDR2 sequences are SGHRS and YFSETQ. Trimming left V 4 bases short and J 7 bases short, with 18 bases between. The CDR3 has 15 amino acids. The CDR3 DNA sequence: TGCGCCAGCAGCCCTGGGACCGCAGTAGGGCAGCCCCAGCATTTT. It encodes CASSPGTAVGQPQHF.

The V gene is TRBV10-1, the J gene TRBJ1-1; D remains unclear. The length of the CDR3 is 13 residues. The germline V and J ends were trimmed by 6 bases and 1 base, with 9 bases remaining between them. CDR1 is WNHNN and CDR2 is SYGVQD in the germline V gene (reference sequence). This CDR3 reads CASSPGRNTEAFF. In DNA, the CDR3 is TGCGCCAGCAGCCCTGGCCGGAACACTGAAGCTTTCTTT.

The chain employs TRBV25-1 and TRBJ2-5; D tentatively reads TRBD1 or TRBD2 (6 bases each). The CDR3 covers 15 residues. Trimming shortened V by 3 bases and J by 1 base, and 12 bases separated the two germline ends. The germline CDR1 and CDR2 sequences are MGHDK and SYGVNS. The CDR3 loop is CASSEFGGPQETQYF. The DNA for the CDR3 is TGTGCCAGCAGTGAGTTTGGGGGGCCCCAAGAGACCCAGTACTTC.